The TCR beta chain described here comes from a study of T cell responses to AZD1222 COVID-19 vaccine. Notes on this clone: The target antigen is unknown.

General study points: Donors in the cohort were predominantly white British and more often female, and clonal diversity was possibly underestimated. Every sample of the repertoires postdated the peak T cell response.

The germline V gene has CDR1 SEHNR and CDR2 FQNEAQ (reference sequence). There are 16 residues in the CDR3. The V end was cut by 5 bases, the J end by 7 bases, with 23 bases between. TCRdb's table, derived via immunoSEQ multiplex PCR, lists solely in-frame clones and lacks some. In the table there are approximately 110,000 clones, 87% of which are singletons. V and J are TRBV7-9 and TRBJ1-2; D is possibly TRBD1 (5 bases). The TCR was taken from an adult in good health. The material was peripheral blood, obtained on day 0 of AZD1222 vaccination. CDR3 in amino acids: CASSQTAEGLGAGYTF. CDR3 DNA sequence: TGTGCCAGCAGCCAAACAGCAGAGGGGCTGGGAGCTGGCTACACCTTC.